This TCR beta chain was captured by sequencing in a study of identifying expanded T cells in peripheral blood. General study points: Approximately 1.2 clones differed between technical replicates, versus approximately 17 and 20 over time. Roughly two-week clone count variance significantly increased as total template count grew.

V gave up 6 bases and J gave up 0 bases, with 9 bases separating them. In germline, CDR1 is SGHAT, CDR2 FQNNGV. CDR3 length equals 14 residues. Concerning this clone itself: Its antigen is still unknown.

The protocol was immunoSEQ multiplex PCR, while the TCRdb copy is restricted to in-frame clones and leaves out a portion. The repertoire holds 130,000 or so clones, with around four fifths as singletons. During the collection period, no donor immune events like infections were recorded. J is TRBJ1-5 and V is TRBV11-2, with D perhaps TRBD1 (5 bases). The receptor was derived from a person aged 18 to 70 in good health. The sequencing sample was made of blood. The DNA for the CDR3 is TGTGCCAGCAGTAGGGGCTATAGCAATCAGCCCCAGCATTTT. As protein: CASSRGYSNQPQHF.